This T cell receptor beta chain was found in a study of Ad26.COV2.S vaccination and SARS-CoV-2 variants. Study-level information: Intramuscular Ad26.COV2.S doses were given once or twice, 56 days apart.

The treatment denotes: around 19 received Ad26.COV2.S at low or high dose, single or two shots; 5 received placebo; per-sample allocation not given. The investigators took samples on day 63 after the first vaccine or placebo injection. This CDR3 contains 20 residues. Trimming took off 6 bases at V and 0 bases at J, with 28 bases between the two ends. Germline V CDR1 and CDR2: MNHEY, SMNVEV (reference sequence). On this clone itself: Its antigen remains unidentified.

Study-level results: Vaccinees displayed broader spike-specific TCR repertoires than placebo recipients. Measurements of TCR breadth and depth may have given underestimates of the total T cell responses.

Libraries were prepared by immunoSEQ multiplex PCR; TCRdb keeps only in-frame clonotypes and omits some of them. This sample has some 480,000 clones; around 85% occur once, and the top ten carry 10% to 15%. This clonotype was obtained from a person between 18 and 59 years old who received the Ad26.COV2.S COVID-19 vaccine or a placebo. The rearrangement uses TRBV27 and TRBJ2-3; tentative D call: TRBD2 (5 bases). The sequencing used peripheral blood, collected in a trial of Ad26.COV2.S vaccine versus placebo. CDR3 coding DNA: TGTGCCAGCAGGCGGGCCCCCGGGGTTCCAATTGCTACTAGCACAGATACGCAGTATTTT. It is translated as CASRRAPGVPIATSTDTQYF.